This TCR beta chain is from a study of cytomegalovirus exposure and HLA in healthy donors. The germline V gene has CDR1 SEHNR and CDR2 FQNEAQ (reference sequence). V dropped 3 bases and J dropped 3; count of bases not matched to a gene: 8. The CDR3 spans 16 residues. Researchers ran the PCR with 60 Vbeta and 13 Jbeta primers. Repertoires were generated with immunoSEQ multiplex PCR, while TCRdb's copy carries only in-frame clones and drops some. The sample has about 190,000 clones, 84% seen once. Sequenced input: PBMCs. The rearrangement links TRBV7-9 to TRBJ2-7; 10 bases align to TRBD2. The source of this sequence is a boy younger than 18 in good health and CMV-seronegative. The CDR3 spells CASSFLSGTSDYEQYF. The CDR3 DNA follows: TGTGCCAGCAGCTTCCTATCCGGGACTAGCGACTACGAGCAGTACTTC.